This T cell receptor beta chain was found in a study of graft-versus-host responses after intestinal transplantation. As for the study in general: Every one of the recipients received anti-thymocyte globulin induction and afterwards took tacrolimus and steroids for 3 to 4 years. Study outcomes and limitations: GvH clones appeared in recipient marrow, some first in ileum or blood.

Using immunoSEQ multiplex PCR, the repertoire was profiled, and TCRdb retains in-frame clones only, with some absent. The table lists around 84,000 clones, 83% of them singletons. Worth noting for this clone: What it binds is unknown.

The sample was unstimulated CD8+ T cells sorted from spleen or lymph node cells, taken before intestinal transplant. This sequence originates from a human donor who received an intestinal transplant.

CDR3 protein: CASMTVSSGNTIYF. The DNA of the CDR3 is TGTGCCAGCATGACAGTCTCCTCTGGAAACACCATATATTTT. The chain recombines TRBV6-1 with TRBJ1-3; TRBD1 might be the D (5 bases). Germline CDR1 MNHNS, CDR2 SASEGT. Trimming shortened V by 7 bases and J by 0 bases, and 10 bases separated the two germline ends. The CDR3 totals 14 residues.